This T cell receptor (beta chain) stems from a study of human T cells and chemical hapten exposure. On the study more broadly: The scalp of each patient received a weekly diphenylcyclopropenone dose for the full roughly 24-week study.

Time point in this sample: pre-sensitization, week 0. Stated treatment: therapeutic diphenylcyclopropenone sensitization with weekly scalp DPC. The V end lost 0 bases, the J end lost 6 bases, and 13 bases lay between the germline ends. This CDR3 spans 15 amino acids. Germline V gene sequence: CDR1 SGHRS, CDR2 YFSETQ. TCRdb re-called the RACE reads with MiXCR, one entry per CDR3 protein. Found here are about 46,000 distinct CDR3 sequences, around 9.4% of them singletons; the top ten hold 14% to 15%. The chain joins TRBV5-1 to TRBJ2-1; possibly TRBD1 or TRBD2 for D (6 bases each). This sequence originates from a woman aged 40 to 55 with alopecia areata. Some clones in this sample may be carry-over from other donors' samples. Sequenced material: whole blood, taken in connection with sensitization to the hapten diphenylcyclopropenone (DPC). CDR3 sequence: CASSLARGPVNEQFF. CDR3 DNA: TGCGCCAGCAGCTTGGCCCGGGGGCCGGTCAATGAGCAGTTCTTC. The full variable domain, its missing parts supplied by reference TRBV5-1 and TRBJ2-1, is KAGVTQTPRYLIKTRGQQVTLSCSPISGHRSVSWYQQTPGQGLQFLFEYFSETQRNKGNFPGRFSGRQFSNSRSEMNVSTLELGDSALYLCASSLARGPVNEQFFGPGTRLTVL.